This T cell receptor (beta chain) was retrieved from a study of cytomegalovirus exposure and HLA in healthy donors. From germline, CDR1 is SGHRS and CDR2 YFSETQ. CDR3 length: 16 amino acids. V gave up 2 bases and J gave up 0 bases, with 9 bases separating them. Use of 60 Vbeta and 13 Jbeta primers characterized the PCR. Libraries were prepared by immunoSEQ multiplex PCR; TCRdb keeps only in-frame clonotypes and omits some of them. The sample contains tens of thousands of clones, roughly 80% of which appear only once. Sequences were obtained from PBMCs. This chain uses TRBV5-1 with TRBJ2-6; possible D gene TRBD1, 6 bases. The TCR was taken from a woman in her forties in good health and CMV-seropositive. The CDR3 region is CASSFGTSSGANVLTF. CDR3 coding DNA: TGCGCCAGCAGCTTTGGGACAAGCTCTGGGGCCAACGTCCTGACTTTC.